The sequence of this TCR beta chain was determined in a study of T cell changes during pregnancy in multiple sclerosis. This table comes from immunoSEQ multiplex PCR, and its TCRdb copy is limited to in-frame clones, with some not included. The table lists about 40,000 clones, roughly 85% of them singletons, with 1.2% in the top ten. This CDR3 spans 13 amino acids. CDR1 MNHEY and CDR2 SVGAGI come from the germline V gene. Trimming took 0 bases from V and 1 from J, leaving 4 bases between them. The rearrangement uses TRBV6-5 and TRBJ2-7; no reliable D call. The sequencing here drew on CD4+ T cells from peripheral blood mononuclear cells, taken before pregnancy. This TCR was recovered from a female donor with multiple sclerosis, enrolled in a pregnancy study. CDR3 region: CASSYSSSYEQYF. The DNA for the CDR3 is TGTGCCAGCAGTTACTCGTCGTCCTACGAGCAGTACTTC.